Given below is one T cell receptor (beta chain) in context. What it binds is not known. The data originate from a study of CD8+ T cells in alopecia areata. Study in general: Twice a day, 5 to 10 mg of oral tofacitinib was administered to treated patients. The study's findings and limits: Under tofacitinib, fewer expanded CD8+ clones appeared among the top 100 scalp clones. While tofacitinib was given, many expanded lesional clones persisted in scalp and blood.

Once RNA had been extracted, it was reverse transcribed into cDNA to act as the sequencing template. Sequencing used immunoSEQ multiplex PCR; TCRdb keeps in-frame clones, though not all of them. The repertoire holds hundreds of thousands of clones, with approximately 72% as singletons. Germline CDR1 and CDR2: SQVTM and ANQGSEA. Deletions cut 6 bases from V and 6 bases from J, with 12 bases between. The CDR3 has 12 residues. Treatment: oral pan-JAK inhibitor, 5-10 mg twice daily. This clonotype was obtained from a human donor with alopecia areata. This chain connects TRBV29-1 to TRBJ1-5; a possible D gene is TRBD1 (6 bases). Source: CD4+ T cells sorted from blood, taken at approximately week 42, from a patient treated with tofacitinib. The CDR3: CSVQGMGQPQHF. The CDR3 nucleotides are TGCAGCGTGCAGGGGATGGGTCAGCCCCAGCATTTT.